This T cell receptor beta chain is from a study of CD8 T cells in Susac syndrome. CD8+ and CD4+ T cells circulating in blood were sequenced for TCR beta. A quantity of roughly 0.5 to 1 ug RNA underwent reverse transcription using random hexamers. One entry per CDR3 protein, called by TCRdb with MiXCR from the immunoSEQ multiplex PCR reads. The table lists tens of thousands of distinct CDR3 sequences, approximately 96% of them singletons. V lost 3 bases to trimming and J lost 0 bases, with 12 bases between them. The CDR3 covers 16 residues. Material: CD4+ T cells from PBMCs. This clonotype was obtained from a human donor with multiple sclerosis. J is TRBJ2-1 and V is TRBV12-3 or TRBV12-4; D perhaps matches TRBD1 (6 bases). The CDR3, as DNA: TGTGCCAGCAGTTTGTTTTGGGGGCACTCCTACAATGAGCAGTTCTTC. This translates into CASSLFWGHSYNEQFF.